This T cell receptor beta chain is from a study of blood T cell repertoires in COVID-19. Study information: Donors in the United States, Italy and Spain gave samples during acute or convalescent COVID-19. PBMCs, B-cell-depleted T cells, or T cells provided the cDNA or gDNA that made up the material.

Germline V gene sequence: CDR1 MNHNS, CDR2 SASEGT. Trimming removed 2 bases at V and 1 base at J, with 12 bases between. This CDR3 contains 16 residues. Assignment of participants to cohorts was predicated upon participant-reported clinical history. Each recovered donor of Cohort 3 presented with two negative PCRs, clearance, or symptom resolution. Sequenced by immunoSEQ multiplex PCR; TCRdb stores in-frame clones only, minus some. The data contain almost 500,000 clones, approximately 86% of them seen just once; the ten biggest clones take up just over 8%. This chain uses TRBV6-1 with TRBJ1-5; a weak D match, TRBD1 (5 bases). The material sequenced was PBMCs or T cells enriched from blood (not recorded which). The source is a woman aged 60-75 years who had recovered from COVID-19. The CDR3 DNA follows: TGTGCCAGCAGTGAACAGGGTCAACTGAGCAATCAGCCCCAGCATTTT. This gives the protein CASSEQGQLSNQPQHF.